Each of the 2 T cell receptor beta chains below was sequenced from the same sample in a study of blood T cell repertoires in COVID-19. The assay was immunoSEQ multiplex PCR, and TCRdb's table has in-frame clones only and misses some. The repertoire has hundreds of thousands of clones, approximately 92% of them found once; the top ten carry 1% to 1.3%. The sequencing sample was made of PBMCs or T cells enriched from blood (not recorded which). These receptors originate from a man aged 25 to 40 who had recovered from COVID-19.

The chain employs TRBV19 and TRBJ2-2; D remains unclear. This CDR3 region has 12 residues. The germline V gene has CDR1 LNHDA and CDR2 SQIVND (reference sequence). Trimming pared 7 bases from V and 7 bases from J, leaving 10 bases between. The CDR3 DNA is TGTGCCAGTACCTTAGGAGTCGGGGAGCTGTTTTTT. This encodes CASTLGVGELFF.

V usage is TRBV13 and J usage is TRBJ1-5; a weak D match, TRBD1 (5 bases). V lost 0 bases to trimming and J lost 4 bases, with 7 bases between them. From germline, CDR1 is PRHDT and CDR2 FYEKMQ (reference sequence). The CDR3 is 14 amino acids. Here the CDR3 reads CASSLGGRNQPQHF. CDR3 DNA sequence: TGTGCCAGCAGCTTAGGGGGGCGGAATCAGCCCCAGCATTTT.